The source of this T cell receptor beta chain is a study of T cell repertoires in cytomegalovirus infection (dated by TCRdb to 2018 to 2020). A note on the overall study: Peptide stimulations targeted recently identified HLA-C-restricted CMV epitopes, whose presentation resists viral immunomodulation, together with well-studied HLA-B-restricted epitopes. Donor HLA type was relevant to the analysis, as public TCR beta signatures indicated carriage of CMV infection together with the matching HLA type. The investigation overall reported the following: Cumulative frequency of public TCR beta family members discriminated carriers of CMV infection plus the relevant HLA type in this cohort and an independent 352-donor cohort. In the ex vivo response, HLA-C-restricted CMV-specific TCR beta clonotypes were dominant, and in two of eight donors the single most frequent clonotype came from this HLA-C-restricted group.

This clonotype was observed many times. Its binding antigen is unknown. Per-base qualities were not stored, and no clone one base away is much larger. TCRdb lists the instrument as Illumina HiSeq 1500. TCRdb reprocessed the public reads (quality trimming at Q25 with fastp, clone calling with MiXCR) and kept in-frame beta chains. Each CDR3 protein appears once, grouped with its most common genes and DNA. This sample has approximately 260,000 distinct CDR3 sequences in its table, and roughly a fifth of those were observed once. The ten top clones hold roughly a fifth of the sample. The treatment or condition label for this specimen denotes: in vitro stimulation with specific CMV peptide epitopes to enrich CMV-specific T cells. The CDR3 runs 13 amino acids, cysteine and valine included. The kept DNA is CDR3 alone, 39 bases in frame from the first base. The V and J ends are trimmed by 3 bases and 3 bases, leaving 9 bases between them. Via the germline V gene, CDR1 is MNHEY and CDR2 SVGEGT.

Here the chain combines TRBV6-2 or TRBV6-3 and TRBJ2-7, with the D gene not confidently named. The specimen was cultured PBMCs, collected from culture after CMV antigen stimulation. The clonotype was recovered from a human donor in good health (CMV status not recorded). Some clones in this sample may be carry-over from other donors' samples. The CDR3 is CASSYGPFYEQYV. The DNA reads TGTGCCAGCAGTTATGGACCATTCTACGAGCAGTACGTC.